This entry describes one TCR beta chain. In its sample, this clonotype was seen a few times. What this receptor recognizes is not known. No much larger clone exists at a distance of one base, and base qualities are not known. The sample is drawn from a study of T-cell memory formation after mild COVID-19 (dated by TCRdb to the early 2020s). Notes on the research overall: Most TCR sequence clusters were specific to one of the two donors. In a couple of donors, T-cell clones that expanded and contracted after mild COVID-19 were followed by sequencing TCRalpha and TCRbeta repertoires longitudinally. The cohort was made up of two young adult volunteers, one female and one male, who were previously healthy.

TCRdb names Illumina NovaSeq 6000 as the instrument used. cDNA libraries for TCRalpha and TCRbeta were prepared by 5'RACE using constant-segment primers, with sample barcodes and unique molecular identifiers added. RNA was extracted from every sample with Trizol reagent. Libraries were amplified in two PCR steps, with a second sample barcode and Illumina TruSeq adapters added in the second step. Sequencing of libraries was performed on an Illumina NovaSeq with 2 x 150 bp paired-end reads. As for how the authors treated the data: Demultiplexing of reads and collapsing into UMI-guided consensus sequences were performed with migec v1.2.7. Using mixcr v2.1.11, the UMI consensuses were aligned to TRA and TRB V and J templates and assembled into clonotypes. A clonotype was counted as expanded or contracted only if both edgeR and NoisET called the change significant, with noise models trained on biological replicates. For edgeR calls, the thresholds were a false discovery rate-adjusted p below 0.01 and a log2 fold-change of 1. As an exploratory analysis of dynamics, PCA with hierarchical clustering was applied to max-normalized trajectories of the 1000 most abundant clonotypes. Separately sequenced CD4+ and CD8+ repertoires were used to assign the CD4 or CD8 phenotype of responding clones. TCRdb ran its own pipeline on the public reads, namely fastp trimming at Q25 and MiXCR clone calling, and kept in-frame beta chains. Each entry is one CDR3 protein sequence, shown with its most common DNA and genes. The V and J calls were determined by TCRdb, not by the authors. In this sample the table shows about 610,000 distinct CDR3 sequences, roughly 17% of which occur a single time. Roughly 8% of the sample belongs to the ten largest clones.

Ficoll-Paque density gradient centrifugation was used to isolate PBMCs. Broader findings and caveats from the paper: SARS-CoV-2 specificity of the second-wave clones peaking on day 37 was not confirmed. Only a couple of mild cases were covered in the study, and larger cohorts including severe cases with pre-infection samples were considered necessary. Contracting CD4+ clones turned up mainly in the CM and EM memory subsets, whereas EMRA was where CD8+ clones were enriched. Some responding clones were detected in pre-infection memory, suggesting pre-existing cross-reactive memory T cells joined the SARS-CoV-2 response. From day 15 to 85, contracting clones showed balanced CD4/CD8 phenotypes, whereas a second wave of clones that expanded from day 15 to 37 leaned towards CD4+.

V is pared back by 2 bases and J by 6 bases, with 14 bases lying between the germline termini. The CDR3, from cysteine to phenylalanine, totals 14 residues. The sequence is cut down to CDR3 DNA, 42 bases in frame from base 1. Looking up the germline V gene (reference sequence) yields CDR1 SGHKS and CDR2 YYEKEE. Sequenced sample: PBMCs or a T cell subset sorted from them (not recorded which). The chain is encoded by TRBV5-5 joined to TRBJ1-2, with the D segment identity uncertain. The receptor comes from an adult woman who had mild COVID-19 (a few samples of this study predate the infection). The sample titles of this study are shuffled in the database, so cell type and time point are left out; the donor was told from shared clones. The sequence in DNA is TGTGCCAGCAGCTTAGTTATGGAGGGCCATGGCTACACCTTC. It is translated as CASSLVMEGHGYTF.